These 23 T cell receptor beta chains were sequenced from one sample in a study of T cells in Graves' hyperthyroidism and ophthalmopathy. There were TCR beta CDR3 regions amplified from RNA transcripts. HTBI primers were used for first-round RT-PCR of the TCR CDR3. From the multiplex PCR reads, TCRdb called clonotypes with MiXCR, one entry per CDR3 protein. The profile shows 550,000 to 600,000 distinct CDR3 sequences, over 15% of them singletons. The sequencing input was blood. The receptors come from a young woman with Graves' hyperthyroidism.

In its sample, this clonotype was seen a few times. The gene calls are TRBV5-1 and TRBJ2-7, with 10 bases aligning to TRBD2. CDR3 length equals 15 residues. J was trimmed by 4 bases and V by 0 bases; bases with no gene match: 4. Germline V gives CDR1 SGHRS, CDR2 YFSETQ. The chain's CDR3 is CASSLAAGGGYEQYF. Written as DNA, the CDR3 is TGCGCCAGCAGCTTGGCAGCGGGGGGGGGATACGAGCAGTACTTC. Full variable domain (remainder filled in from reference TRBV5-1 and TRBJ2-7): KAGVTQTPRYLIKTRGQQVTLSCSPISGHRSVSWYQQTPGQGLQFLFEYFSETQRNKGNFPGRFSGRQFSNSRSEMNVSTLELGDSALYLCASSLAAGGGYEQYFGPGTRLTVT.

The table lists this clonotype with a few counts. The CDR3 coding sequence is TGTGCCAGCACCGTGTCCCTCAATCAGCCCCAGCATTTT. It yields the protein CASTVSLNQPQHF. The chain links TRBV6-1 to TRBJ1-5; D is undetermined. V gave up 7 bases and J gave up 3 bases, with 10 bases separating them. The germline V gene encodes CDR1 MNHNS and CDR2 SASEGT. The CDR3 sequence is 13 residues long.

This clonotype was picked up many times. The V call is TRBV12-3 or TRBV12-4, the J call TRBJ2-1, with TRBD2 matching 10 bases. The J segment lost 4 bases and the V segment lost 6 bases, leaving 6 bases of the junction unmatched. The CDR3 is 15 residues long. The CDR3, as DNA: TGTGCCAGCAGCCAAACTAGCGGGGAGTACAATGAGCAGTTCTTC. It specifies CASSQTSGEYNEQFF.

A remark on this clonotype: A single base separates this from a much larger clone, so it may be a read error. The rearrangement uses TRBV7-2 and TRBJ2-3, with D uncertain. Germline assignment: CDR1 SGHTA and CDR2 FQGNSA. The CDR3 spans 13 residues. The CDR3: CASSLSPQDAQYF. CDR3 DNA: TGTGCCAGCAGCTTAAGCCCGCAAGATGCGCAGTATTTT.

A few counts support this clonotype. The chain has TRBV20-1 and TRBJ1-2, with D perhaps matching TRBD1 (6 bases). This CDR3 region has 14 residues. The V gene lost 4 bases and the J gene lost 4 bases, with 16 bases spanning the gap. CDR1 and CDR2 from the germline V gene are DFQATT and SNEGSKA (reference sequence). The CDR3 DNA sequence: TGCAGTGCTATCCCGACAGGCCAATTCTATGGCTACACCTTC. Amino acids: CSAIPTGQFYGYTF.

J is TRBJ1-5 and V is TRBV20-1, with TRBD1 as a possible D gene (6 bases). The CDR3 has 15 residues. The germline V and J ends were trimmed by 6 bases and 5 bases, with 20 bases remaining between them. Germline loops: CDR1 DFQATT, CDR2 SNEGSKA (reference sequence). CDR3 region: CSAARPGQGDQPQHF. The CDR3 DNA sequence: TGCAGTGCCGCCCGCCCGGGACAAGGGGATCAGCCCCAGCATTTT.

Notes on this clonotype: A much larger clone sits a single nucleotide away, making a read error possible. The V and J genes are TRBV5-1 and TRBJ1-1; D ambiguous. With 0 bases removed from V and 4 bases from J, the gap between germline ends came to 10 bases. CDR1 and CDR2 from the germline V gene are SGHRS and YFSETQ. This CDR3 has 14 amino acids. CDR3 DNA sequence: TGCGCCAGCAGCTTGGATGGGCTGAGCACTGAAGCTTTCTTT. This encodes CASSLDGLSTEAFF. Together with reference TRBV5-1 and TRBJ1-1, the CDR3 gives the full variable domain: KAGVTQTPRYLIKTRGQQVTLSCSPISGHRSVSWYQQTPGQGLQFLFEYFSETQRNKGNFPGRFSGRQFSNSRSEMNVSTLELGDSALYLCASSLDGLSTEAFFGQGTRLTVV.

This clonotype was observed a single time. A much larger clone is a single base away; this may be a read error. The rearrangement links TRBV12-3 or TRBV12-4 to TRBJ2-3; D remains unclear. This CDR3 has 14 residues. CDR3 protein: CGSSYSLETDTQYF. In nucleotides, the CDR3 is TGTGGCAGCAGTTACTCGCTGGAAACAGATACGCAGTATTTT.

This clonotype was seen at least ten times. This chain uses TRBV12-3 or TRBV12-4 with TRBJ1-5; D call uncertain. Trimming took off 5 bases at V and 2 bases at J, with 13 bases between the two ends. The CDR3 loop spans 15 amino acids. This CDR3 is CASSIGTAGNQPQHF. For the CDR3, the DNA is TGTGCCAGCAGTATTGGAACGGCAGGCAATCAGCCCCAGCATTTT.

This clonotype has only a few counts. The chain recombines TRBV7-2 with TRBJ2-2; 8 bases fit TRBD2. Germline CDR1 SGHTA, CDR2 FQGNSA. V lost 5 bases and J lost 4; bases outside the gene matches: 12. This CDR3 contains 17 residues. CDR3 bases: TGTGCCAGCAGCCCGGTGGAAGCGGGGGATACCACCGGGGAGCTGTTTTTT. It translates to CASSPVEAGDTTGELFF.

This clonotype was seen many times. CDR3 coding DNA: TGTGCCAGCAGCCTAGAGGGGACTATTAACTCCTACGAGCAGTACTTC. Protein: CASSLEGTINSYEQYF. This chain links TRBV7-2 with TRBJ2-7, with 7 bases fitting TRBD2. Trimming removed 5 bases from V and 0 bases from J; junction bases left unmatched: 10. This CDR3 has 16 amino acids. Germline V lookup: CDR1 SGHTA, CDR2 FQGNSA.

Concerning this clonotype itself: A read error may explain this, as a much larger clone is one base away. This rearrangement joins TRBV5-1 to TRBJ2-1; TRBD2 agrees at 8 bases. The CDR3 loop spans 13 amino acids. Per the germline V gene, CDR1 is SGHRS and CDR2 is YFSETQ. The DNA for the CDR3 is TGCGTCAGCAGAGACACTAGCGGCCCTTTCCCGTTCTTC. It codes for CVSRDTSGPFPFF.

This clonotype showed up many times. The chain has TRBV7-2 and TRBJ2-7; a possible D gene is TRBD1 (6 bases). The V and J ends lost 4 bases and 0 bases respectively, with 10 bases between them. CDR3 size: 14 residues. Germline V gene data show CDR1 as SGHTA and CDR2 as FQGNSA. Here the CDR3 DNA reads TGTGCCAGCAGCTACCGGGACACCTCCTACGAGCAGTACTTC. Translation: CASSYRDTSYEQYF.

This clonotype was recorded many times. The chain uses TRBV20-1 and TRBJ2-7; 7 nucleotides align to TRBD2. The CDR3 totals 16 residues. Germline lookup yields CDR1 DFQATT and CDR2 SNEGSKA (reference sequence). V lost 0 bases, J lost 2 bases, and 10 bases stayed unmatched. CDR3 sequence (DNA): TGCAGTGCTAGAGATGCAGGGAGCGGGACCACCTACGAGCAGTACTTC. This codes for CSARDAGSGTTYEQYF.

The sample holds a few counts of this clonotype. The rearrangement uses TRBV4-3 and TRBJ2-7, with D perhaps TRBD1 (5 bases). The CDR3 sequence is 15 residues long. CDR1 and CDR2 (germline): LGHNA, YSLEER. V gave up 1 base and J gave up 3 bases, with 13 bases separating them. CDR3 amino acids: CASSQAIDSLYEQYF. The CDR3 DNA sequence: TGCGCCAGCAGCCAAGCGATCGACAGTCTCTACGAGCAGTACTTC.

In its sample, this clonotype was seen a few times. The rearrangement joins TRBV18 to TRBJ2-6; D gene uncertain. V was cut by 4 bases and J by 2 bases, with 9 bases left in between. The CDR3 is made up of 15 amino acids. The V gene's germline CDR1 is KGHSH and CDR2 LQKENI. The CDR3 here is CASSRRAPGANVLTF. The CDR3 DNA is TGTGCCAGCTCACGAAGGGCCCCTGGGGCCAACGTCCTGACTTTC.

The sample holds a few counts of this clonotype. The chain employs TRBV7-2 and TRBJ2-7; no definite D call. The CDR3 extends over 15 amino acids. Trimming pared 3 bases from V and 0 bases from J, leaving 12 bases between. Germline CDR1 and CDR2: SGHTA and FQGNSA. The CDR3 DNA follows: TGTGCCAGCAGCTTTGGGCGGTCTAGCTCCTACGAGCAGTACTTC. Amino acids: CASSFGRSSSYEQYF.

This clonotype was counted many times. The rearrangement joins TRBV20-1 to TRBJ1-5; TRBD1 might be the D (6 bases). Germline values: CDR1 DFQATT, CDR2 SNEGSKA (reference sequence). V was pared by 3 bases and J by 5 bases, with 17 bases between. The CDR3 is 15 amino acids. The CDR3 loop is CSARRAGQRDQPQHF. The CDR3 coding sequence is TGCAGTGCTAGGAGGGCCGGACAGCGCGATCAGCCCCAGCATTTT.

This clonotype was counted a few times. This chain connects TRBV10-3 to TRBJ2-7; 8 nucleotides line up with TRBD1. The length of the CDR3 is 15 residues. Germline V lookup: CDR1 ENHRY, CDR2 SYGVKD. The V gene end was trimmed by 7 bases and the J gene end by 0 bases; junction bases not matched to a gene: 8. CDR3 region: CAITEGQASSYEQYF. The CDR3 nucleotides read TGTGCCATCACCGAGGGACAGGCCTCCTCCTACGAGCAGTACTTC.

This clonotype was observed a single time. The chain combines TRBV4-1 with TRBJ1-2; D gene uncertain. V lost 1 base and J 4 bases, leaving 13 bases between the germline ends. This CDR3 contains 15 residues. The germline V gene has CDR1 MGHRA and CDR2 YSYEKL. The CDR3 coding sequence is TGCGCCAGCAGCCAAGCCCGGTCGGACGGCTATGGCTACACCTTC. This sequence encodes CASSQARSDGYGYTF.

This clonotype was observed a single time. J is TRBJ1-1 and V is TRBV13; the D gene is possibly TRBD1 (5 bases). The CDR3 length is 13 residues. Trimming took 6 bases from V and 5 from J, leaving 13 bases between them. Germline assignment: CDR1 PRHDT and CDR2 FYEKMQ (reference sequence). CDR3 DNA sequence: TGTGCCAGCAGTATGGGGGGGGGGACTGAAGCTTTCTTT. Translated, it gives CASSMGGGTEAFF.

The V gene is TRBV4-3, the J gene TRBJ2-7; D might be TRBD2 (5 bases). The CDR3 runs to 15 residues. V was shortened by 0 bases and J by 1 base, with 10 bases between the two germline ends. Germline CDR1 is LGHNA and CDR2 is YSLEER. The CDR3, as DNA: TGCGCCAGCAGCCAAGAGGCCGGGGTATCCTACGAGCAGTACTTC. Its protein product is CASSQEAGVSYEQYF.

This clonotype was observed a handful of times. The CDR3 DNA reads as TGTGCCAGCAGTGCCGGGAAGTCAACTAATGAAAAACTGTTTTTT. Protein: CASSAGKSTNEKLFF. The chain has TRBV25-1 and TRBJ1-4, with D unresolved. V shed 4 bases and J shed 0 bases, with 9 bases lying between them. The CDR3 length is 15 residues. CDR1 MGHDK and CDR2 SYGVNS come from the germline V gene.